Sequencing of this T cell receptor beta chain was carried out in a study of beta chain features in type 1 diabetes. Every bit of the isolated RNA underwent reverse transcription, so sequencing read expressed TCRB transcripts. The protocol was immunoSEQ multiplex PCR, while the TCRdb copy is restricted to in-frame clones and leaves out a portion. In the table there are nearly 350,000 clones, 6.5% to 10% of which are singletons. Germline assignment: CDR1 MDHEN and CDR2 SYDVKM. V dropped 5 bases and J dropped 0; count of bases not matched to a gene: 15. This CDR3 contains 20 residues. Central memory, naive, regulatory and stem cell-like memory CD4+ cells were sorted by CD45RO/CCR7/CD25/CD127/CD95/CD27.

This chain joins TRBV28 and TRBJ2-5, with 13 bases identical to TRBD2. Sequencing was performed on central memory CD4+ T cells from blood. The sequence was obtained from a woman between 18 and 29 years old in good health. As DNA, the CDR3 is TGTGCCAGCAGTCCAAACGCCGGGACTAGCGGGGCAAAGTACCAAGAGACCCAGTACTTC. Residues: CASSPNAGTSGAKYQETQYF.